These 28 T cell receptor beta chains share one sample of origin, sequenced in a study of T-cell reconstitution after alpha-beta-depleted transplantation in children. A TCRbeta library incorporating unique molecular identifiers was prepared. A single record per CDR3 protein comes from TCRdb applying MiXCR to the PCR reads. The data hold under 100,000 distinct CDR3 sequences, with about a sixth observed a single time. The starting material was PBMCs, mostly from graft donor cells, obtained 180 days after TCRalphabeta/CD19-depleted stem cell transplant. The receptors shown here come from a male patient between 2 and 15 years old who had a stem cell transplant for acute lymphoblastic leukemia, so the T cells may come from the graft donor.

This clonotype was recorded only once. J is TRBJ2-7 and V is TRBV4-3; 8 bases are a match to TRBD2. The V and J ends lost 0 bases and 4 bases, in that order; junction bases with no gene match: 11. Germline lookup yields CDR1 LGHNA and CDR2 YSLEER. This CDR3 comprises 17 residues. For the CDR3, the DNA is TGCGCCAGCAGCCAAGAAGGTGGCGCGGGGGGCACGTACGAGCAGTACTTC. It yields the protein CASSQEGGAGGTYEQYF.

V usage is TRBV19 and J usage is TRBJ1-2, with D possibly being TRBD1 (6 bases). CDR1 and CDR2 (germline): LNHDA, SQIVND (reference sequence). V lost 2 bases and J lost 6, with 19 bases in between. This CDR3 is 16 amino acids long. CDR3 sequence (DNA): TGTGCCAGTAGTATATCCGGGACACTTTACCTCCATGGCTACACCTTC. It codes for CASSISGTLYLHGYTF.

This clonotype was observed at least ten times. The chain employs TRBV20-1 and TRBJ2-2; D not certain. This CDR3 region has 13 residues. V shed 5 bases and J shed 4 bases, with 11 bases lying between them. The germline V gene encodes CDR1 DFQATT and CDR2 SNEGSKA (reference sequence). The CDR3 bases are TGCAGTGCTCCCGTGGCCTCCACCGGGGAGCTGTTTTTT. This codes for CSAPVASTGELFF.

V and J are TRBV5-5 and TRBJ2-7, with D possibly TRBD2 on 5 matching bases. Germline V gene sequence: CDR1 SGHKS, CDR2 YYEKEE (reference sequence). The CDR3 runs to 15 residues. V lost 0 bases and J lost 4, with 14 bases in between. CDR3 loop: CASSLDIVGLYEQYF. The DNA of the CDR3 is TGTGCCAGCAGCTTGGACATCGTCGGACTTTACGAGCAGTACTTC.

This clonotype was found a few times. This chain connects TRBV27 to TRBJ2-1; D is uncertain. Germline CDR1 reads MNHEY; CDR2 reads SMNVEV (reference sequence). This CDR3 is built from 11 residues. V was trimmed by 8 bases and J by 7 bases, leaving 9 bases between them. The chain's CDR3 is CASVYLNEQFF. CDR3 coding DNA: TGTGCCAGCGTTTACCTGAATGAGCAGTTCTTC.

Comment on this clonotype: This may come from a read error, since a much larger clone is one base off. V usage is TRBV20-1 and J usage is TRBJ1-2; D possibly corresponds to TRBD1 (5 bases). The CDR3 is 14 amino acids. The germline CDR1 and CDR2 sequences are DFQATT and SNEGSKA (reference sequence). The DNA for the CDR3 is TGCAGTTCTAGGTGGGGAGACAGCTACTATGGCTACACCTTC. Translated: CSSRWGDSYYGYTF.

This clonotype has only a few counts. V is TRBV18 and J is TRBJ1-2; D is possibly TRBD1 (6 bases). V lost 1 base and J 6 bases, leaving 18 bases between the germline ends. CDR1 and CDR2 (germline): KGHSH, LQKENI. The CDR3 covers 16 residues. In DNA, the CDR3 is TGTGCCAGCTCACCACGGAACGGGGGCGCATCGAATGGCTACACCTTC. It is translated as CASSPRNGGASNGYTF.

This clonotype was counted between two and nine times. This rearrangement joins TRBV4-3 to TRBJ2-1, with a possible D match to TRBD2 (6 bases). CDR3 length: 19 residues. Trimming pared 3 bases from V and 0 bases from J, leaving 21 bases between. From germline, CDR1 is LGHNA and CDR2 YSLEER. The CDR3 DNA reads TGCGCCAGCAGCCAGCGAGCTTCCCTAGCGACGAGCTCCTACAATGAGCAGTTCTTC. Translating it yields CASSQRASLATSSYNEQFF.

Only a few counts were recorded for this clonotype. The genes are TRBV5-6 and TRBJ2-1, with TRBD1 identical over 10 bases. CDR3 length: 15 residues. Germline V lookup: CDR1 SGHDT, CDR2 YYEEEE. V trimming: 5 bases; J trimming: 13 bases; junction bases outside the gene matches: 15. The CDR3 nucleotides are TGTGCCAGCAGTCGCGACAGGGGGCAATGGGTTACCCAGTTCTTC. Amino acid sequence: CASSRDRGQWVTQFF.

This clonotype was observed at least ten times. The chain combines TRBV20-1 with TRBJ1-3; no firm D call. Per the germline V gene, CDR1 is DFQATT and CDR2 is SNEGSKA (reference sequence). The germline V and J ends were trimmed by 7 bases and 2 bases, with 9 bases remaining between them. The CDR3 sequence is 12 residues long. The CDR3 region is CSVEAAGNTIYF. CDR3 sequence (DNA): TGCAGTGTCGAGGCGGCTGGAAACACCATATATTTT.

This chain joins TRBV27 and TRBJ1-2; the match to TRBD1 covers 8 bases. V lost 2 bases and J lost 10; bases outside the gene matches: 6. The CDR3 runs to 13 residues. Germline CDR1 MNHEY, CDR2 SMNVEV (reference sequence). The CDR3, as DNA: TGTGCCAGCAGTTTAGACAGGGGAGGTGACTACACCTTC. The encoded protein is CASSLDRGGDYTF.

This clonotype has more than one count but fewer than ten. The V and J genes are TRBV11-2 and TRBJ1-1; a weak D match, TRBD1 (6 bases). Trimming removed 5 bases at V and 2 bases at J, with 21 bases between. The length of the CDR3 is 17 residues. Germline V lookup: CDR1 SGHAT, CDR2 FQNNGV. The CDR3 spells CASSQSSRGARNTEAFF. The DNA for the CDR3 is TGTGCCAGCAGCCAAAGTAGTCGGGGGGCGCGAAACACTGAAGCTTTCTTT.

The CDR3: CASSSTSGETQYF. The CDR3 bases are TGTGCCAGCAGCTCGACTAGCGGAGAGACCCAGTACTTC. J is TRBJ2-5 and V is TRBV7-2; TRBD2 aligns across 9 bases. The CDR3 has 13 residues. V lost 4 bases to trimming and J lost 4 bases; unmatched junction nucleotides: 1. The germline V gene has CDR1 SGHTA and CDR2 FQGNSA.

The sample holds many counts of this clonotype. The DNA for the CDR3 is TGTGCCAGCAGCTTAGCGGAGACGGGGGCCCCCTACGAGCAGTACTTC. Translating it yields CASSLAETGAPYEQYF. The J gene is TRBJ2-7, the V gene TRBV7-2; D may correspond to TRBD1 or TRBD2 (6 bases each). The CDR3 has 16 residues. The germline gives CDR1 SGHTA, CDR2 FQGNSA. V was shortened by 0 bases and J by 2 bases, with 14 bases between the two germline ends. Using reference TRBV7-2 and TRBJ2-7 for the parts outside the CDR3, the full variable domain is GAGVSQSPSNKVTEKGKDVELRCDPISGHTALYWYRQSLGQGLEFLIYFQGNSAPDKSGLPSDRFSAERTGGSVSTLTIQRTQQEDSAVYLCASSLAETGAPYEQYFGPGTRLTVT.

This chain links TRBV6-4 with TRBJ1-2; D remains unclear. Trimming stripped 8 bases from V and 2 bases from J, with 24 bases between. Germline V gene data show CDR1 as MRHNA and CDR2 as SNTAGT. The CDR3 consists of 17 residues. The CDR3 sequence is CASETRVLYPGNYGYTF. For the CDR3, the DNA is TGTGCCAGCGAGACTAGAGTGCTGTACCCCGGAAACTATGGCTACACCTTC.

There are a few counts of this clonotype. The V gene is TRBV27, the J gene TRBJ2-3; tentative D call: TRBD1 (5 bases). This CDR3 is 15 amino acids long. The germline V and J ends were trimmed by 6 bases and 5 bases, with 18 bases remaining between them. Germline CDR1 MNHEY, CDR2 SMNVEV (reference sequence). The CDR3 region has the DNA TGTGCCAGCAGGGTCACCTTGGGGCAGGGAGATACGCAGTATTTT. The encoded protein is CASRVTLGQGDTQYF.

This chain uses TRBV7-9 with TRBJ2-3, with D maybe TRBD1 (6 bases). Germline CDR1 reads SEHNR; CDR2 reads FQNEAQ (reference sequence). The CDR3 runs 16 residues. Trimming removed 4 bases from V and 0 bases from J, with 14 bases in between. The CDR3 is CASSSRPQGSTDTQYF. In DNA, the CDR3 is TGTGCCAGCAGCTCTAGGCCACAGGGTAGCACAGATACGCAGTATTTT.

The sample holds many counts of this clonotype. V usage is TRBV6-5 and J usage is TRBJ2-4; D call uncertain. Germline CDR1 MNHEY, CDR2 SVGAGI. V lost 4 bases, J lost 2 bases, and 12 bases lay in between. The CDR3 has 15 amino acids. DNA of the CDR3: TGTGCCAGCAGTTCCGGCAGGCTTACCAAAAACATTCAGTACTTC. The encoded protein is CASSSGRLTKNIQYF.

The chain joins TRBV7-9 to TRBJ1-6; D is uncertain. The V and J ends lost 0 bases and 7 bases respectively, with 4 bases between them. The CDR3 length is 13 residues. Germline lookup yields CDR1 SEHNR and CDR2 FQNEAQ (reference sequence). The CDR3 DNA follows: TGTGCCAGCAGCTTAGCCGGGAATTCACCCCTCCACTTT. It is translated as CASSLAGNSPLHF.

This clonotype was picked up many times. The chain joins TRBV7-2 to TRBJ2-5; TRBD2 agrees at 12 bases. CDR1 SGHTA and CDR2 FQGNSA come from the germline V gene. The junction had 8 bases not matched to a gene; V was cut back by 11 bases and J by 7 bases. This CDR3 has 13 residues. CDR3 sequence: CAATSGRWGTQYF. The CDR3 nucleotides read TGTGCCGCCACTAGCGGGAGGTGGGGGACCCAGTACTTC.

The table lists this clonotype with a few counts. The rearrangement links TRBV14 to TRBJ2-1, with D perhaps TRBD1 (6 bases). This CDR3 spans 13 amino acids. Germline-derived CDR1 and CDR2 are SGHDN and FVKESK. The V end was cut by 4 bases, the J end by 6 bases, with 10 bases between. DNA of the CDR3: TGTGCCAGCAGCCTTCAACAGGGCAATGAGCAGTTCTTC. It encodes CASSLQQGNEQFF.

There are a few counts of this clonotype. This chain links TRBV15 with TRBJ2-7; TRBD1 aligns across 7 bases. Germline values: CDR1 LNHNV, CDR2 YYDKDF (reference sequence). This CDR3 spans 16 amino acids. V dropped 2 bases and J dropped 0; count of bases not matched to a gene: 7. DNA for the CDR3: TGTGCCACCAGCAGATCCCCGGGACAGAGCTCCTACGAGCAGTACTTC. This translates into CATSRSPGQSSYEQYF. Drawing the rest from reference TRBV15 and TRBJ2-7, the complete variable domain is DAMVIQNPRYQVTQFGKPVTLSCSQTLNHNVMYWYQQKSSQAPKLLFHYYDKDFNNEADTPDNFQSRRPNTSFCFLDIRSPGLGDTAMYLCATSRSPGQSSYEQYFGPGTRLTVT.

In DNA, the CDR3 is TGCAGCGTTGATGTGGCAGCTGGCTACACCTTC. It yields the protein CSVDVAAGYTF. This chain connects TRBV29-1 to TRBJ1-2, with no clear D. The CDR3 runs 11 residues. Trimming left V 3 bases short and J 7 bases short, with 9 bases between. Per germline, CDR1 SQVTM and CDR2 ANQGSEA. The full variable domain, its missing parts supplied by reference TRBV29-1 and TRBJ1-2, is SAVISQKPSRDICQRGTSLTIQCQVDSQVTMMFWYRQQPGQSLTLIATANQGSEATYESGFVIDKFPISRPNLTFSTLTVSNMSPEDSSIYLCSVDVAAGYTFGSGTRLTVV.

This clonotype was detected ten times or more. The V and J genes are TRBV7-3 and TRBJ2-1; 10 bases line up with TRBD2. The CDR3 has 15 amino acids. Germline CDR1 and CDR2: SGHTA and FQGTGA. V was clipped by 3 bases and J by 3 bases; unmatched bases: 2. This CDR3 is CASSFLAGDYNEQFF. CDR3 nucleotides: TGTGCCAGCAGCTTTCTAGCGGGGGACTACAATGAGCAGTTCTTC. Supplemented by reference TRBV7-3 and TRBJ2-1, the full variable domain reads GAGVSQTPSNKVTEKGKYVELRCDPISGHTALYWYRQSLGQGPEFLIYFQGTGAADDSGLPNDRFFAVRPEGSVSTLKIQRTERGDSAVYLCASSFLAGDYNEQFFGPGTRLTVL.

This clonotype occurred many times. The rearrangement links TRBV20-1 to TRBJ2-3; 10 bases fit TRBD1. This CDR3 spans 13 amino acids. CDR1 DFQATT and CDR2 SNEGSKA come from the germline V gene (reference sequence). The trim removed 6 bases at V and 3 bases at J, leaving 3 bases unmatched. The CDR3 loop is CSARQGATDTQYF. The DNA of the CDR3 is TGCAGTGCCCGACAGGGGGCAACAGATACGCAGTATTTT.

This clonotype was observed a few times. The chain joins TRBV19 to TRBJ2-1; D uncertain. Germline-derived CDR1 and CDR2 are LNHDA and SQIVND (reference sequence). Trimming pared 10 bases from V and 12 bases from J, leaving 16 bases between. CDR3 length equals 11 residues. CDR3 sequence reads: CATTTLEAQFF. The CDR3 DNA sequence: TGTGCCACCACCACTCTCGAGGCGCAGTTCTTC.

This clonotype has a handful of counts. The genes are TRBV19 and TRBJ2-4; a weak D match, TRBD2 (7 bases). The ends were cut back, 10 bases at V and 5 bases at J, with 15 bases in the middle. CDR1 LNHDA and CDR2 SQIVND come from the germline V gene (reference sequence). The CDR3 spans 13 residues. Here the CDR3 reads CATGGRGENIQYF. In DNA, the CDR3 is TGTGCCACCGGGGGGCGAGGGGAAAACATTCAGTACTTC. Full variable domain (outside the CDR3, taken from reference TRBV19 and TRBJ2-4): DGGITQSPKYLFRKEGQNVTLSCEQNLNHDAMYWYRQDPGQGLRLIYYSQIVNDFQKGDIAEGYSVSREKKESFPLTVTSAQKNPTAFYLCATGGRGENIQYFGAGTRLSVL.

A remark on this clonotype: One end of the junction varies from germline; a read error may be responsible. The gene calls are TRBV6-1 and TRBJ1-1; D gene ambiguous. Germline CDR1 and CDR2: MNHNS and SASEGT. The CDR3 covers 13 residues. The CDR3: CASPGSPGTEAFF. CDR3 coding DNA: TGTGCCAGCCCCGGGTCCCCGGGCACTGAAGCGTTCTTT.